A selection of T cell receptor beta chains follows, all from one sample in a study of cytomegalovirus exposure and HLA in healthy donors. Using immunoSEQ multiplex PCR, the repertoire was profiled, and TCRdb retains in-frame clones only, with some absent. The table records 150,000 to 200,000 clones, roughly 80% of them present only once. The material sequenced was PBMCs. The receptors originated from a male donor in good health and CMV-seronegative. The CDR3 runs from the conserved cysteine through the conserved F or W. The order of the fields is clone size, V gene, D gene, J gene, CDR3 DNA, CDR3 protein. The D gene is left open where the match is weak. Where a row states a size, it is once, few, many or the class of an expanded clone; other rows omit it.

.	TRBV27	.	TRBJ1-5	TGTGCCAGCAGTTCCGCCGTTTTATGCAGGGCCTGGGCAACGGCCCAGCATTTT	CASSSAVLCRAWATAQHF
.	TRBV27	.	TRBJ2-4	TGTGCCAGCAGGGGAATCGACGGGGACATTCAGTACTTC	CASRGIDGDIQYF
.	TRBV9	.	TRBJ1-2	TGTGCCAGCAGCCAACTCGGACAGACTAATGGCTACACCTTC	CASSQLGQTNGYTF
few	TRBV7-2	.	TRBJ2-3	TGTGCCAGCAGCCCCCGGACTATAAGCACAGATACGCAGTATTTT	CASSPRTISTDTQYF
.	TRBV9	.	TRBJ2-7	TGTGCCAGCAGTGATGGGGGAGGCTACGAGCAGTACTTC	CASSDGGGYEQYF
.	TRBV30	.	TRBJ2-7	TGTGCCTGGATACCTTCGGGGGGCGGAGAGCAGTACTTC	CAWIPSGGGEQYF
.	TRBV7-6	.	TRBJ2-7	TGTGCCAGCAGCACCGCCCCCGGGAGCTACGAGCAGTACTTC	CASSTAPGSYEQYF
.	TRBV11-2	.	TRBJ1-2	TGTGCCAGCAGCCTGGGGGCGCGAGAATATGGCTACACCTTC	CASSLGAREYGYTF
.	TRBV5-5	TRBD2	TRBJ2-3	TGTGCCAGCAGCTTGCAAGCGGGGGTCACAGATACGCAGTATTTT	CASSLQAGVTDTQYF
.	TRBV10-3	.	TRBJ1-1	TGTGCCATCAGCAGAAACAGTAACACTGAAGCTTTCTTT	CAISRNSNTEAFF
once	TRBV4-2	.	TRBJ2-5	TGTGCCAGCAGCCAAGACCCACCGGGGGAGACCCAGTACTTC	CASSQDPPGETQYF
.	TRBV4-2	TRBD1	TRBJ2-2	TGTGCCAGCAGCCAAGGTCCGGGACAGGGGGCCGGGGAGCTGTTTTTT	CASSQGPGQGAGELFF
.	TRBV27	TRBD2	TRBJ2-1	TGTGCCAGCAGACCCGGGACTAGCGGGTTTAAAAATGAGCAGTTCTTC	CASRPGTSGFKNEQFF
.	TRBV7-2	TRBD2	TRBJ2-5	TGTGCCAGCAGCTTAGATAGCGGGAGAATCGAGACCCAGTACTTC	CASSLDSGRIETQYF
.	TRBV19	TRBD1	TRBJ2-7	TGTGCCAGTAGTTCCGGGACAGGGGGTTACGAGCAGTACTTC	CASSSGTGGYEQYF
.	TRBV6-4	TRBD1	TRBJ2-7	TGTGCCAGCATCGAGAGACAGGGTGTGGGCGAGCAGTACTTC	CASIERQGVGEQYF
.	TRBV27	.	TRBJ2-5	TGTGCCAGCAGTTTAGGTCAGGGAAATAGCGGAGAGACCCAGTACTTC	CASSLGQGNSGETQYF
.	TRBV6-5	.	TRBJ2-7	TGTGCCAGCAGCGAGGGACTTCCAGGGTACGAGCAGTACTTC	CASSEGLPGYEQYF
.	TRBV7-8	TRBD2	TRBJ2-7	TGTGCCAGCAGCCCAGATGGGGCGGGAGGGTCCTACGAGCAGTACTTC	CASSPDGAGGSYEQYF
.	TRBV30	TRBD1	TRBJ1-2	TGTGCCTGGAGTGGAATCCCCGATAACAGGGGACCCGGCTACACCTTC	CAWSGIPDNRGPGYTF
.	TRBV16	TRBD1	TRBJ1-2	TGTGCCAGCAGCCAATTAGGGGGTACAGGGGAAGACTATGGCTACACCTTC	CASSQLGGTGEDYGYTF
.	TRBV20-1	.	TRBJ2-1	TGCAGTGCTACAACAGCTAATGAGCAGTTCTTC	CSATTANEQFF
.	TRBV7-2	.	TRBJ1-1	TGTGCCAGCAGCGCCGGCGGGGAGGCTTTCTTT	CASSAGGEAFF
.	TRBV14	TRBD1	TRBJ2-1	TGTGCCAGCAGCCCCCGACAGGGGGCTTTGCGAATGAATGAGCAGTTCTTC	CASSPRQGALRMNEQFF
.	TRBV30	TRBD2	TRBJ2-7	TGTGCCTGGAGCCCAGGCGGGAGGGGCGAGCAGTACTTC	CAWSPGGRGEQYF
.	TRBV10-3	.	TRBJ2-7	TGTGCCATCAGTGAGTCGGGAGTTCTAGGCTCCTACGAGCAGTACTTC	CAISESGVLGSYEQYF
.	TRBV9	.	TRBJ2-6	TGTGCCAGCAGAGGCCCAAGCAGGGCTGGGGCCAACGTCCTGACTTTC	CASRGPSRAGANVLTF
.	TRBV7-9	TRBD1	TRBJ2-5	TGTGCCAGCAGCCCTCGGAACAGGGGCGAGCAAGAGACCCAGTACTTC	CASSPRNRGEQETQYF
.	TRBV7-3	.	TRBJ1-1	TGTGCCAGCAGTTGGACAGCCAGCACTGAAGCTTTCTTT	CASSWTASTEAFF
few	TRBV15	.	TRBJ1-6	TGTGCCACCAGCAGAGAGGGGGCCCCCTCACCCCTCCACTTT	CATSREGAPSPLHF
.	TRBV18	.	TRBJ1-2	TGTGCCAGCTCGACAGATTATGGCTACACCTTC	CASSTDYGYTF
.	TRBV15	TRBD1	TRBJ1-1	TGTGCCACCAGCAGAAAGGACAGGGTGGGTTTTAAGAACACTGAAGCTTTCTTT	CATSRKDRVGFKNTEAFF
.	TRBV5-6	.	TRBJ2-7	TGTGCCAGCAGCCACCTCCGGGGGAACGAGCAGTACTTC	CASSHLRGNEQYF
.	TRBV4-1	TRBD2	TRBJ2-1	TGCGCCAGCAGCGGACTAGCGGGGCATGAGCAGTTCTTC	CASSGLAGHEQFF
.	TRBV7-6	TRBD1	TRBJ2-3	TGTGCCAGCAGCTTACTCACCATGTCGGACAGGGCTTTGTCAGATACGCAGTATTTT	CASSLLTMSDRALSDTQYF
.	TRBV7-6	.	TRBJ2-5	TGTGCCAGCAGACAAGGTCCCCGGGAAACGGAGACCCAGTACTTC	CASRQGPRETETQYF
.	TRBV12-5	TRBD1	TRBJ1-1	TGTGCTAGTGGGCGACAGGGGGCAGATGAAGCTTTCTTT	CASGRQGADEAFF
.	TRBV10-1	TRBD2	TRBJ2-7	TGCGCCAGCAGTGAGGAGACAGGGAGGGCTAGCGGGAGACGTGAGCAGTACTTC	CASSEETGRASGRREQYF
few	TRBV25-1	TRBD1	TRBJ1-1	TGTGCCAGCAGGGGACAGGGGAACACTGAAGCTTTCTTT	CASRGQGNTEAFF
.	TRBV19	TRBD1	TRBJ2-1	TGTGCCAGTAGTACCGGACAGGGGCGCTCCTACAATGAGCAGTTCTTC	CASSTGQGRSYNEQFF
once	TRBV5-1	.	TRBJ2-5	TGCGCCAGCAGCGAACAGTCAGGGGGGAAAGAGACCCAGTACTTC	CASSEQSGGKETQYF
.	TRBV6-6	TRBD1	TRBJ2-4	TGTGCCAGCACCGGACAGGCGACCATTCAAAACATTCAGTACTTC	CASTGQATIQNIQYF